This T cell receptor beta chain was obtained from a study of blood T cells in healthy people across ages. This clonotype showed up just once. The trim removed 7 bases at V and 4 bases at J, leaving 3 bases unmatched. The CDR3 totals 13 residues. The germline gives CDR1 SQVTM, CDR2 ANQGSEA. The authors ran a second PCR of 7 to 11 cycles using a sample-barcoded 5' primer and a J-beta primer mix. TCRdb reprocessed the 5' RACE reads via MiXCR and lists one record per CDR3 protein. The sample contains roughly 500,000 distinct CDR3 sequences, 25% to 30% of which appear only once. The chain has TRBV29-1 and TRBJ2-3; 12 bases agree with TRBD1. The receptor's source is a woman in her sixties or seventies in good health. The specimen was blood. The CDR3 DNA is TGCAGCGAGGGACAGGGGGCTTCAGATACGCAGTATTTT. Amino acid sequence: CSEGQGASDTQYF.